The TCR beta chain under discussion was sequenced for a study of blood T cell repertoires in COVID-19. About the research overall: Whether acute or convalescent, the COVID-19 samples came from the United States, Italy and Spain. PBMCs, B-cell-depleted T cells, or T cells were the source of the cDNA or gDNA that made up the material.

Per the original methods: Amplification from reference gene primers served as the basis for estimated nucleated cell counts. Generated by immunoSEQ multiplex PCR, the TCRdb table keeps only in-frame clones and is missing some. The DNA was the basis for D and trimming; V, J and clone size are from that table. Of tens of thousands of clones in the sample, 60% to 80% were seen once. V trimming: 3 bases; J trimming: 3 bases; junction bases outside the gene matches: 10. The CDR3 totals 17 residues. Germline V gene lookup returns CDR1 LNHDA and CDR2 SQIVND (reference sequence). The rearrangement uses TRBV19 and TRBJ1-5; TRBD1 agrees at 8 bases. Material: peripheral blood. The clonotype was recovered from a woman at least 80 years old with acute or convalescent COVID-19. The CDR3, as DNA: TGTGCCAGTAGTATCGCAGGGGGCGCGAGAGCCAATCAGCCCCAGCATTTT. Its protein product is CASSIAGGARANQPQHF. The full variable domain, completed using reference TRBV19 and TRBJ1-5, is DGGITQSPKYLFRKEGQNVTLSCEQNLNHDAMYWYRQDPGQGLRLIYYSQIVNDFQKGDIAEGYSVSREKKESFPLTVTSAQKNPTAFYLCASSIAGGARANQPQHFGDGTRLSIL.